The rows below give T cell receptor beta chains drawn from one sample of a study of memory CD4+ T cells and cytomegalovirus serostatus. Some clones are missing from TCRdb's copy, which holds only in-frame ones; the method was immunoSEQ multiplex PCR. The sample yields 84,000 or so clones, about 85% seen once. Sequenced: memory CD4+ T cells from blood. These receptors were taken from an adult in good health and CMV-seronegative. Each CDR3 is given with its conserved first and last residue. The order of the fields is D gene, V gene, J gene, clone size, CDR3 DNA, CDR3 protein. D genes are given only for firm matches. Only part of the rows carry a size: once, few, many, or a class if the clone is expanded.

D gene: TRBD1; V gene: TRBV11-1; J gene: TRBJ1-1; clone size: .; CDR3 DNA: TGTGCCAGCATCCCGCCGACAGGGGGAAGCACTGAAGCTTTCTTT; CDR3 protein: CASIPPTGGSTEAFF
D gene: .; V gene: TRBV13; J gene: TRBJ1-1; clone size: once; CDR3 DNA: TGTGCCAGCAGGCGGGGTCGCACTGAAGCTTTCTTT; CDR3 protein: CASRRGRTEAFF
D gene: TRBD1; V gene: TRBV15; J gene: TRBJ2-2; clone size: few; CDR3 DNA: TGTGCCACCAGCAGAACCGGGACAGGGGGATCCGGGGAGCTGTTTTTT; CDR3 protein: CATSRTGTGGSGELFF
D gene: .; V gene: TRBV9; J gene: TRBJ1-3; clone size: .; CDR3 DNA: TGTGCCAGCAGTGACGGACAGCTGGGAAACACCATATATTTT; CDR3 protein: CASSDGQLGNTIYF
D gene: .; V gene: TRBV7-2; J gene: TRBJ1-2; clone size: .; CDR3 DNA: TGTGCCAGCAGCAACCCAGTCTTGGGGAGTGGCTACACCTTC; CDR3 protein: CASSNPVLGSGYTF
D gene: TRBD1; V gene: TRBV7-9; J gene: TRBJ1-4; clone size: .; CDR3 DNA: TGTGCCAGCAGCTACGGACAGGGTACTGAAAAACTGTTTTTT; CDR3 protein: CASSYGQGTEKLFF
D gene: .; V gene: TRBV7-6; J gene: TRBJ2-5; clone size: once; CDR3 DNA: TGTGCCAGCAGCTTAGCCAGGGAGACCCAGTACTTC; CDR3 protein: CASSLARETQYF
D gene: TRBD1; V gene: TRBV6-1; J gene: TRBJ1-2; clone size: few; CDR3 DNA: TGTGCCAGCAGTGACCGGGACAGGGGGCTTTCTACCTTC; CDR3 protein: CASSDRDRGLSTF
D gene: .; V gene: TRBV6-1; J gene: TRBJ1-2; clone size: .; CDR3 DNA: TGTGCCAGCAGTGAAGGGGGCACTAACTATGGCTACACCTTC; CDR3 protein: CASSEGGTNYGYTF
D gene: .; V gene: TRBV5-1; J gene: TRBJ1-4; clone size: once; CDR3 DNA: TGCGCCAGCAGTAGGCGGGAAAATGAAAAACTGTTTTTT; CDR3 protein: CASSRRENEKLFF
D gene: .; V gene: TRBV7-2; J gene: TRBJ1-1; clone size: .; CDR3 DNA: TGTGCCAGCAGCTTAGCGCGGTGGAGCGGGCACACTGAAGCTTTCTTT; CDR3 protein: CASSLARWSGHTEAFF
D gene: TRBD1; V gene: TRBV27; J gene: TRBJ2-7; clone size: .; CDR3 DNA: TGTGCCAGCAGTCTGGGACAGGGGCCCCCAAAGTACTTC; CDR3 protein: CASSLGQGPPKYF
D gene: .; V gene: TRBV6-5; J gene: TRBJ1-1; clone size: once; CDR3 DNA: TGTGCCAGCAGTTACTCGGGGCAACCTGAAGCTTTCTTT; CDR3 protein: CASSYSGQPEAFF
D gene: TRBD1; V gene: TRBV11-3; J gene: TRBJ2-2; clone size: .; CDR3 DNA: TGTGCCAGCAGCTCAGGACAGGCCAACACCGGGGAGCTGTTTTTT; CDR3 protein: CASSSGQANTGELFF
D gene: .; V gene: TRBV2; J gene: TRBJ2-5; clone size: .; CDR3 DNA: TGTGCCAGCAGTGAAGCGCGCCCTCAAGAGACCCAGTACTTC; CDR3 protein: CASSEARPQETQYF
D gene: .; V gene: TRBV6-5; J gene: TRBJ2-4; clone size: .; CDR3 DNA: TGTGCCAGCAGTTCATCGGGTGGGAACATTCAGTACTTC; CDR3 protein: CASSSSGGNIQYF
D gene: .; V gene: TRBV5-4; J gene: TRBJ2-7; clone size: .; CDR3 DNA: TGTGCCAGCAGCAGTGAACCCTTAATCGACAGCCACCAACTACGGGAGCAGTACTTC; CDR3 protein: CASSSEPLIDSHQLREQYF
D gene: TRBD1; V gene: TRBV28; J gene: TRBJ1-1; clone size: .; CDR3 DNA: TGTGCCAGCGGCCCTACAGGGGAGAACACTGAAGCTTTCTTT; CDR3 protein: CASGPTGENTEAFF
D gene: .; V gene: TRBV9; J gene: TRBJ1-2; clone size: .; CDR3 DNA: TGTGCCAGCAGCCCACAGGGACGATATGGCTACACCTTC; CDR3 protein: CASSPQGRYGYTF
D gene: TRBD1; V gene: TRBV18; J gene: TRBJ1-1; clone size: .; CDR3 DNA: TGTGCCAGCTCACCATCAGAGGCAGGGGGCGCTTTCTTT; CDR3 protein: CASSPSEAGGAFF
D gene: .; V gene: TRBV7-2; J gene: TRBJ1-2; clone size: few; CDR3 DNA: TGTGCCAGCAGCTTATTCAGGGAGCATGGCTACACCTTC; CDR3 protein: CASSLFREHGYTF
D gene: TRBD1; V gene: TRBV5-6; J gene: TRBJ2-3; clone size: .; CDR3 DNA: TGTGCCAGCAGCTTGGTTACAGGGGGCCTCACAGATACGCAGTATTTT; CDR3 protein: CASSLVTGGLTDTQYF
D gene: TRBD2; V gene: TRBV5-4; J gene: TRBJ2-1; clone size: .; CDR3 DNA: TGTGCCAGCAGCTTGAGTAGCGGGGTGAATGAGCAGTTCTTC; CDR3 protein: CASSLSSGVNEQFF
D gene: .; V gene: TRBV7-6; J gene: TRBJ1-4; clone size: .; CDR3 DNA: TGTGCCAGCAGCTTTGGCGCAGGTTGGGGTGGAGCTGAAAAACTGTTTTTT; CDR3 protein: CASSFGAGWGGAEKLFF
D gene: .; V gene: TRBV28; J gene: TRBJ1-2; clone size: medium-sized; CDR3 DNA: TGTGCCAGCAGTCTGGAGGCGGGGACCTATGGCTACACCTTC; CDR3 protein: CASSLEAGTYGYTF
D gene: TRBD2; V gene: TRBV28; J gene: TRBJ2-7; clone size: .; CDR3 DNA: TGTGCCAGCAGTTTTTGGGGACTAGCGGGGGGGCCGGGTGAGCAGTACTTC; CDR3 protein: CASSFWGLAGGPGEQYF
D gene: TRBD1; V gene: TRBV11-1; J gene: TRBJ2-5; clone size: .; CDR3 DNA: TGTGCCAGCAGCTTTAACAGGGGGCGCCAAGAGACCCAGTACTTC; CDR3 protein: CASSFNRGRQETQYF
D gene: TRBD1; V gene: TRBV5-7; J gene: TRBJ2-7; clone size: .; CDR3 DNA: TGTGCCAGCAGCATAGACAGGGAATCCTACGAGCAGTACTTC; CDR3 protein: CASSIDRESYEQYF